The 13 T cell receptor beta chains below were found in one sample sequenced in a study of metastatic and nonmetastatic thyroid tumors. Patients were all untreated before their thyroid surgery. TCRdb ran MiXCR on the PCR reads. Here the sample spans some 21,000 clones, around a fifth being singletons. Sequencing used tumor tissue. The receptors here all came from a female donor with papillary thyroid cancer or a benign thyroid nodule (not recorded which). Some clones in this sample may be carry-over from other donors' samples.

This rearrangement joins TRBV4-2 to TRBJ2-4; D is unclear. The germline V and J ends were trimmed by 0 bases and 8 bases, with 17 bases remaining between them. Per the germline V gene, CDR1 is LGHNA and CDR2 is YNFKEQ. The CDR3 spans 16 residues. This CDR3 reads CASSQDLMTVLDIQYF. The CDR3 DNA sequence: TGTGCCAGCAGCCAAGATCTAATGACTGTTCTAGACATTCAGTACTTC.

A few counts support this clone. This sequence joins TRBV7-6 and TRBJ2-1, with 9 bases matching TRBD1. The ends lost 3 bases at V and 7 bases at J; junction bases unmatched: 10. CDR1 SGHVS and CDR2 FNYEAQ come from the germline V gene. CDR3 length: 16 residues. The CDR3 reads CASSLTGGAGQNEQFF. CDR3 DNA: TGTGCCAGCAGCTTGACAGGGGGAGCGGGGCAAAATGAGCAGTTCTTC.

This clone was found a few times. This chain connects TRBV20-1 to TRBJ2-1; a possible D gene is TRBD2 (6 bases). CDR3 length: 15 amino acids. The germline CDR1 and CDR2 sequences are DFQATT and SNEGSKA (reference sequence). V dropped 6 bases and J dropped 10 bases, with 25 bases sitting between them. The CDR3 bases are TGCAGTGCCGACCCGGGACTTCGGGTTCATCGAGAGCAGTTCTTC. This codes for CSADPGLRVHREQFF.

Worth noting for this clone: It may be a read error: a sequence one base away is much more abundant. The chain uses TRBV28 and TRBJ2-2, with D hard to call. The CDR3 length is 18 residues. Trimming stripped 1 base from V and 7 bases from J, with 22 bases between. Germline loops: CDR1 MDHEN, CDR2 SYDVKM. The CDR3 sequence: CASSLFFSGLSVVGELFF. The CDR3 bases are TGTGCCAGCAGTTTATTTTTCAGTGGGCTATCGGTTGTCGGGGAGCTGTTTTTT. The full variable domain, its missing parts supplied by reference TRBV28 and TRBJ2-2, is DVKVTQSSRYLVKRTGEKVFLECVQDMDHENMFWYRQDPGLGLRLIYFSYDVKMKEKGDIPEGYSVSREKKERFSLILESASTNQTSMYLCASSLFFSGLSVVGELFFGEGSRLTVL.

The chain couples TRBV24-1 to TRBJ2-2, with TRBD1 matching over 9 bases. V was clipped by 3 bases and J by 9 bases; unmatched bases: 10. The germline V gene encodes CDR1 KGHDR and CDR2 SFDVKD. CDR3 size: 16 residues. CDR3 coding DNA: TGTGCCACCAGTGATCCGGACAGGGGTGGGGCCAGGGAGCTGTTTTTT. This codes for CATSDPDRGGARELFF.

This clone was detected a few times. The chain employs TRBV5-1 and TRBJ2-7; a possible D gene is TRBD2 (6 bases). The CDR3 length is 16 residues. CDR1 and CDR2 from the germline V gene are SGHRS and YFSETQ. Trimming shortened V by 4 bases and J by 0 bases, and 17 bases separated the two germline ends. The CDR3 region is CASSPLDTGSSYEQYF. CDR3 nucleotide sequence: TGCGCCAGCAGCCCGCTCGACACCGGGAGCTCCTACGAGCAGTACTTC.

Within the sample, this clone is medium-sized (0.01 to 0.1%). The chain couples TRBV20-1 to TRBJ2-3; D call uncertain. Germline CDR1 and CDR2: DFQATT and SNEGSKA (reference sequence). Trimming shortened V by 3 bases and J by 4 bases, and 8 bases separated the two germline ends. The CDR3 extends over 12 amino acids. CDR3: CSASQSSDTQYF. The DNA of the CDR3 is TGCAGTGCTAGTCAATCGTCAGATACGCAGTATTTT.

Relative to its sample, this clone is medium-sized. The chain couples TRBV24-1 to TRBJ1-2; perhaps TRBD1 as D (6 bases). Looked up from germline, CDR1 is KGHDR and CDR2 is SFDVKD. This CDR3 has 16 amino acids. The V end lost 4 bases, the J end lost 4 bases, and 18 bases lay between the germline ends. CDR3 protein: CATSEGGRGGGYGYTF. The DNA for the CDR3 is TGTGCCACCAGTGAGGGCGGCAGGGGAGGTGGCTATGGCTACACCTTC.

V gene TRBV11-2 combines with J gene TRBJ2-1; 9 bases are shared with TRBD1. After removal of 5 bases from V and 2 bases from J, the junction contained 4 bases not matched to a gene. The CDR3 sequence is 15 residues long. Germline CDR1 is SGHAT and CDR2 is FQNNGV. CDR3 sequence reads: CASSPRDRAYNEQFF. Here the CDR3 DNA reads TGTGCCAGCAGCCCTCGGGACAGGGCCTACAATGAGCAGTTCTTC.

This clone has at least ten counts. Germline is not matched at one junction end, which may reflect a read error. Within the sample, other DNA sequences also encode this same CDR3. V is TRBV7-9 and J is TRBJ1-1, with D perhaps TRBD1 (6 bases). The CDR3 length is 14 residues. CDR1 is SEHNR and CDR2 is FQNEAQ in the germline V gene (reference sequence). The CDR3 region is CASSFGQTATEAFF. The DNA of the CDR3 is TGTGCCAGCAGCTTCGGACAGACTGCCACTGAGGCTTTCTTT. Using reference TRBV7-9 and TRBJ1-1 for the parts outside the CDR3, the full variable domain is DTGVSQNPRHKITKRGQNVTFRCDPISEHNRLYWYRQTLGQGPEFLTYFQNEAQLEKSRLLSDRFSAERPKGSFSTLEIQRTEQGDSAMYLCASSFGQTATEAFFGQGTRLTVV.

The sample holds many counts of this clone. The rearrangement joins TRBV27 to TRBJ1-2; possibly TRBD1 for D (6 bases). V shed 2 bases and J shed 4 bases, with 17 bases lying between them. Germline CDR1 MNHEY, CDR2 SMNVEV (reference sequence). The CDR3 runs to 16 residues. CDR3 region: CASSLGAGAQGYGYTF. The CDR3 DNA reads TGTGCCAGCAGTTTAGGGGCGGGGGCGCAGGGCTATGGCTACACCTTC.

CDR3 loop: CSARDGASTDTQYF. The CDR3 region has the DNA TGCAGTGCTAGAGATGGGGCCAGCACAGATACGCAGTATTTT. V and J are TRBV20-1 and TRBJ2-3; D perhaps matches TRBD1 (5 bases). The CDR3 is 14 amino acids. The V end lost 0 bases, the J end lost 0 bases, and 7 bases lay between the germline ends. The germline CDR1 and CDR2 sequences are DFQATT and SNEGSKA (reference sequence).

In this sample, this clone turned up a few times. V is TRBV5-6 and J is TRBJ2-7, with TRBD2 identical over 13 bases. This CDR3 is built from 13 residues. Germline V gives CDR1 SGHDT, CDR2 YYEEEE. With V trimmed by 4 bases and J by 9 bases, 4 bases remained unmatched. DNA for the CDR3: TGTGCCAGCAGCGCGGGACTAGCGGGGTCGCAGTACTTC. It codes for CASSAGLAGSQYF.